The rows below give T cell receptor beta chains drawn from one sample of a study of OX40 agonist ivuxolimab in advanced cancers. Assay used: immunoSEQ multiplex PCR; TCRdb lists only in-frame clones, some missing. The sample records about 31,000 clones, 85% to 95% being singletons. The sample in question was CD4+ or CD8+ T cells sorted from blood, obtained in a trial of the OX40 agonist ivuxolimab. The receptors here all came from an adult with an advanced solid tumor such as melanoma, head and neck, liver or kidney cancer. Each CDR3 is given with its conserved first and last residue. Each record gives: clone size, D gene, V gene, J gene, CDR3 protein, CDR3 DNA. D genes are given only for firm matches. A row's size may be missing; if present it is once, few, many or a size class.

clone_size: once
d_call: TRBD1
v_call: TRBV5-1
j_call: TRBJ1-5
cdr3_aa: CASSLDDRERQPQHF
cdr3_nt: TGCGCCAGCAGCTTGGACGACAGGGAACGTCAGCCCCAGCATTTT

clone_size: NA
d_call: TRBD1
v_call: TRBV5-6
j_call: TRBJ1-2
cdr3_aa: CASSLGDSIYGYTF
cdr3_nt: TGTGCCAGCAGCCTAGGGGACAGCATCTATGGCTACACCTTC

clone_size: once
d_call: NA
v_call: TRBV27
j_call: TRBJ2-1
cdr3_aa: CASSAQGREQFF
cdr3_nt: TGTGCCAGCAGTGCACAGGGCAGGGAGCAGTTCTTC

clone_size: NA
d_call: NA
v_call: TRBV6-5
j_call: TRBJ2-7
cdr3_aa: CASSNPGLYEQYF
cdr3_nt: TGTGCCAGCAGCAACCCGGGCCTTTACGAGCAGTACTTC

clone_size: NA
d_call: TRBD2
v_call: TRBV5-1
j_call: TRBJ2-1
cdr3_aa: CASSLTTSPSYNEQFF
cdr3_nt: TGCGCCAGCAGCTTGACGACTAGCCCATCCTACAATGAGCAGTTCTTC

clone_size: NA
d_call: NA
v_call: TRBV10-3
j_call: TRBJ2-7
cdr3_aa: CAISDGGYEQYF
cdr3_nt: TGTGCCATCAGTGACGGCGGCTACGAGCAGTACTTC

clone_size: NA
d_call: NA
v_call: TRBV4-1
j_call: TRBJ2-1
cdr3_aa: CASSQDPISGLYNEQFF
cdr3_nt: TGCGCCAGCAGCCAAGATCCGATATCGGGACTTTACAATGAGCAGTTCTTC

clone_size: NA
d_call: TRBD2
v_call: TRBV5-6
j_call: TRBJ2-7
cdr3_aa: CASSLEGSGHEQYF
cdr3_nt: TGTGCCAGCAGCTTGGAAGGTAGCGGGCACGAGCAGTACTTC

clone_size: NA
d_call: TRBD1
v_call: TRBV14
j_call: TRBJ2-7
cdr3_aa: CASSQGPYQGVPWEQYF
cdr3_nt: TGTGCCAGCAGCCAAGGCCCTTATCAGGGGGTCCCTTGGGAGCAGTACTTC

clone_size: NA
d_call: TRBD1
v_call: TRBV6-6
j_call: TRBJ1-1
cdr3_aa: CASSLNSGTGIFEAFF
cdr3_nt: TGTGCCAGCAGTCTAAACTCCGGGACAGGGATCTTTGAAGCTTTCTTT

clone_size: NA
d_call: NA
v_call: TRBV6-5
j_call: TRBJ1-2
cdr3_aa: CASSFRLNYGYTF
cdr3_nt: TGTGCCAGCAGTTTCCGACTGAACTATGGCTACACCTTC

clone_size: NA
d_call: NA
v_call: TRBV29-1
j_call: TRBJ2-7
cdr3_aa: CSVEGEGRGFEQYF
cdr3_nt: TGCAGCGTTGAGGGGGAGGGCAGGGGTTTCGAGCAGTACTTC

clone_size: NA
d_call: TRBD2
v_call: TRBV6-5
j_call: TRBJ2-1
cdr3_aa: CASVGRGLSEQFF
cdr3_nt: TGTGCCAGCGTGGGGCGGGGGTTGAGTGAGCAGTTCTTC

clone_size: once
d_call: TRBD1
v_call: TRBV11-3
j_call: TRBJ2-2
cdr3_aa: CASSPYGTGDTGELFF
cdr3_nt: TGTGCCAGCAGTCCCTACGGTACAGGGGACACCGGGGAGCTGTTTTTT

clone_size: NA
d_call: NA
v_call: TRBV4-2
j_call: TRBJ2-7
cdr3_aa: CASSPPRAGAPFEQYF
cdr3_nt: TGTGCCAGCAGCCCACCCCGGGCGGGGGCCCCCTTTGAGCAGTACTTC

clone_size: NA
d_call: NA
v_call: TRBV18
j_call: TRBJ1-6
cdr3_aa: CASSPDSYTPLHF
cdr3_nt: TGTGCCAGCTCGCCGGACAGTTATACCCCCCTCCACTTT

clone_size: NA
d_call: NA
v_call: TRBV27
j_call: TRBJ1-1
cdr3_aa: CASSFSGMNTEAFF
cdr3_nt: TGTGCCAGCAGTTTTTCTGGGATGAACACTGAAGCTTTCTTT

clone_size: NA
d_call: NA
v_call: TRBV7-9
j_call: TRBJ1-3
cdr3_aa: CASSPLGNTIYF
cdr3_nt: TGTGCCAGCAGCCCCTTGGGAAACACCATATATTTT

clone_size: NA
d_call: TRBD1
v_call: TRBV6-1
j_call: TRBJ1-5
cdr3_aa: CASSVTGTAGNQPQHF
cdr3_nt: TGTGCCAGCAGTGTTACCGGGACAGCGGGCAATCAGCCCCAGCATTTT

clone_size: few
d_call: TRBD2
v_call: TRBV6-5
j_call: TRBJ2-1
cdr3_aa: CASSLAEPSYNEQFF
cdr3_nt: TGTGCCAGCAGCCTAGCGGAGCCCTCCTACAATGAGCAGTTCTTC

clone_size: NA
d_call: NA
v_call: TRBV27
j_call: TRBJ1-4
cdr3_aa: CASSLSGGPTNEKLFF
cdr3_nt: TGTGCCAGCAGTTTATCTGGGGGGCCAACTAATGAAAAACTGTTTTTT

clone_size: NA
d_call: NA
v_call: TRBV18
j_call: TRBJ1-3
cdr3_aa: CASSPPEDPGGTIYF
cdr3_nt: TGTGCCAGCTCACCACCAGAGGATCCGGGTGGCACCATATATTTT

clone_size: NA
d_call: TRBD2
v_call: TRBV11-2
j_call: TRBJ2-2
cdr3_aa: CASSLELAGVVTGELFF
cdr3_nt: TGTGCCAGCAGCTTAGAACTAGCGGGAGTGGTTACCGGGGAGCTGTTTTTT

clone_size: NA
d_call: NA
v_call: TRBV25-1
j_call: TRBJ1-2
cdr3_aa: CASSEYRAGYTF
cdr3_nt: TGTGCCAGCAGTGAATACAGGGCGGGCTACACCTTC

clone_size: NA
d_call: TRBD2
v_call: TRBV28
j_call: TRBJ2-3
cdr3_aa: CASSFDGGRADTQYF
cdr3_nt: TGTGCCAGCAGTTTCGATGGCGGGAGGGCAGATACGCAGTATTTT

clone_size: few
d_call: TRBD1
v_call: TRBV7-9
j_call: TRBJ1-2
cdr3_aa: CASSSPQGGGYTF
cdr3_nt: TGTGCCAGCAGCTCCCCGCAAGGGGGCGGCTACACCTTC

clone_size: NA
d_call: NA
v_call: TRBV7-9
j_call: TRBJ1-5
cdr3_aa: CASSLPGVNQPQHF
cdr3_nt: TGTGCCAGCAGCTTGCCCGGGGTCAATCAGCCCCAGCATTTT

clone_size: NA
d_call: NA
v_call: TRBV19
j_call: TRBJ1-2
cdr3_aa: CASTLGSQVYGNYGYTF
cdr3_nt: TGTGCCAGTACCCTAGGGTCACAGGTCTATGGAAACTATGGCTACACCTTC

clone_size: NA
d_call: TRBD2
v_call: TRBV11-2
j_call: TRBJ2-7
cdr3_aa: CASSLEASGSYEQYF
cdr3_nt: TGTGCCAGCAGCTTAGAGGCTAGCGGGAGCTACGAGCAGTACTTC

clone_size: NA
d_call: TRBD1
v_call: TRBV27
j_call: TRBJ2-1
cdr3_aa: CASTPGQGAYNEQFF
cdr3_nt: TGTGCCAGCACGCCCGGACAGGGGGCCTACAATGAGCAGTTCTTC

clone_size: NA
d_call: TRBD2
v_call: TRBV4-1
j_call: TRBJ2-1
cdr3_aa: CASSQSWTSGGNEQFF
cdr3_nt: TGCGCCAGCAGCCAAAGTTGGACTAGCGGGGGCAATGAGCAGTTCTTC

clone_size: NA
d_call: NA
v_call: TRBV19
j_call: TRBJ2-3
cdr3_aa: CASSIFPGPQDTQYF
cdr3_nt: TGTGCCAGTAGTATCTTTCCGGGACCGCAGGATACGCAGTATTTT

clone_size: NA
d_call: NA
v_call: TRBV6-5
j_call: TRBJ1-1
cdr3_aa: CASSYSRGPGTEAFF
cdr3_nt: TGTGCCAGCAGTTACTCGAGGGGTCCGGGCACTGAAGCTTTCTTT